The next 20 T cell receptor beta chains were all read from a single sample in a study of siplizumab effects on memory and regulatory T cells. Profiling relied on immunoSEQ multiplex PCR, and the TCRdb table lists in-frame clones only, not all of them. The profile shows tens of thousands of clones, about 90% of them singletons. Sequencing input: CD8+ T cells sorted from blood. The receptors stem from a human donor in good health.

The chain is built from TRBV5-5 and TRBJ1-5, with D possibly TRBD1 on 5 matching bases. The CDR3 length is 16 residues. Between the trimmed V and J ends, which lost 5 bases and 0 bases, there was a span of 15 bases. Germline V gives CDR1 SGHKS, CDR2 YYEKEE (reference sequence). CDR3: CASSGGFLGSNQPQHF. As DNA, the CDR3 is TGTGCCAGCAGTGGGGGGTTCCTGGGTAGCAATCAGCCCCAGCATTTT.

The CDR3 loop is CASSMSGYTEAFF. The CDR3 DNA reads as TGTGCCAGTAGTATGTCTGGATACACTGAAGCTTTCTTT. The rearrangement uses TRBV19 and TRBJ1-1; the D is unclear. V was shortened by 3 bases and J by 3 bases, with 8 bases between the two germline ends. This CDR3 is built from 13 residues. Looked up from germline, CDR1 is LNHDA and CDR2 is SQIVND (reference sequence).

Worth noting for this clone: The sample carries other DNA sequences with the same CDR3. This chain joins TRBV6-5 and TRBJ1-1; possible D gene TRBD1, 5 bases. The CDR3 covers 13 residues. Between the trimmed V and J ends, which lost 3 bases and 2 bases, there was a span of 7 bases. Germline CDR1 MNHEY, CDR2 SVGAGI. CDR3 amino acids: CASSYRGNTEAFF. For the CDR3, the DNA is TGTGCCAGCAGTTATAGGGGAAACACTGAAGCTTTCTTT.

V is TRBV11-2 and J is TRBJ2-1, with D perhaps TRBD1 or TRBD2 (5 bases each). V dropped 5 bases and J dropped 7 bases, with 9 bases sitting between them. The CDR3 is 12 amino acids. Per the germline V gene, CDR1 is SGHAT and CDR2 is FQNNGV. The DNA of the CDR3 is TGTGCCAGCAGCCCCGGGGCGAATGAGCAGTTCTTC. Translation gives CASSPGANEQFF.

This chain joins TRBV9 and TRBJ1-1, with D hard to call. Per the germline V gene, CDR1 is SGDLS and CDR2 is YYNGEE. Trimming shortened V by 3 bases and J by 2 bases, and 8 bases separated the two germline ends. The CDR3 has 13 residues. The CDR3 sequence is CASSAGPNTEAFF. CDR3 DNA sequence: TGTGCCAGCAGCGCAGGACCTAACACTGAAGCTTTCTTT.

The rearrangement joins TRBV19 to TRBJ1-1, with D possibly being TRBD1 (5 bases). Germline V CDR1 and CDR2: LNHDA, SQIVND (reference sequence). This CDR3 has 17 amino acids. Trimming left V 1 base short and J 4 bases short, with 19 bases between. The CDR3 is CASSIAPWGDVGTEAFF. The CDR3 DNA follows: TGTGCCAGTAGTATAGCACCTTGGGGGGATGTCGGCACTGAAGCTTTCTTT.

This clone was seen only once. This chain links TRBV2 with TRBJ2-1; TRBD2 aligns across 10 bases. The trim removed 8 bases at V and 2 bases at J, leaving 9 bases unmatched. The CDR3 runs 16 residues. CDR1 is SNHLY, CDR2 FYNNEI, per germline. The CDR3 here is CASLEQGLATYNEQFF. For the CDR3, the DNA is TGTGCCAGCCTCGAACAGGGACTAGCGACCTACAATGAGCAGTTCTTC. Together with reference TRBV2 and TRBJ2-1, the CDR3 gives the full variable domain: EPEVTQTPSHQVTQMGQEVILRCVPISNHLYFYWYRQILGQKVEFLVSFYNNEISEKSEIFDDQFSVERPDGSNFTLKIRSTKLEDSAMYFCASLEQGLATYNEQFFGPGTRLTVL.

This chain joins TRBV5-8 and TRBJ1-1, with a possible D match to TRBD1 (5 bases). With 0 bases removed from V and 1 base from J, the gap between germline ends came to 10 bases. The length of the CDR3 is 15 residues. Germline V lookup: CDR1 SGHTS, CDR2 YDEGEE. The CDR3 loop is CASSLATGPNTEAFF. CDR3 DNA sequence: TGTGCCAGCAGCTTGGCTACAGGTCCGAACACTGAAGCTTTCTTT.

The chain has TRBV19 and TRBJ2-5; 9 positions agree with TRBD1. This CDR3 is built from 15 residues. J was trimmed by 4 bases and V by 7 bases; bases with no gene match: 10. Germline V gene data show CDR1 as LNHDA and CDR2 as SQIVND (reference sequence). This CDR3 is CASKRTGEALETQYF. CDR3 sequence (DNA): TGTGCCAGTAAGCGGACAGGGGAGGCCCTAGAGACCCAGTACTTC.

The V call is TRBV2, the J call TRBJ1-2; 7 positions agree with TRBD1. The V segment lost 7 bases and the J segment 5 bases; nucleotides outside the gene matches: 13. The length of the CDR3 is 15 residues. The germline V gene encodes CDR1 SNHLY and CDR2 FYNNEI. The CDR3 DNA sequence: TGTGCCAGCACTCAGGGACCAGGGGGGCTTTATGGCTACACCTTC. Amino acids: CASTQGPGGLYGYTF.

The rearrangement links TRBV19 to TRBJ2-2; 8 bases map to TRBD2. The V and J ends lost 2 bases and 5 bases, in that order; junction bases with no gene match: 7. The V gene's germline CDR1 is LNHDA and CDR2 SQIVND (reference sequence). CDR3 length: 16 residues. The CDR3 loop reads CASSIWLAGLTGELFF. CDR3 bases: TGTGCCAGTAGTATATGGCTAGCGGGTCTTACCGGGGAGCTGTTTTTT.

CDR3 nucleotides: TGTGCCAGTAGGACGACAGGGTTTACAGATGAGCAGTTCTTC. Amino acids: CASRTTGFTDEQFF. The gene calls are TRBV19 and TRBJ2-1; 7 positions match TRBD1. V trimming: 6 bases; J trimming: 8 bases; junction bases outside the gene matches: 10. Germline V gene data show CDR1 as LNHDA and CDR2 as SQIVND (reference sequence). CDR3 length equals 14 residues.

This clone has a handful of counts. The genes are TRBV6-6 and TRBJ1-5; D might be TRBD1 (5 bases). Germline-derived CDR1 and CDR2 are MNHNY and SVGAGI (reference sequence). This CDR3 region has 15 residues. Trimming took 7 bases from V and 2 from J, leaving 15 bases between them. The CDR3 spells CASTLVGDGNQPQHF. In DNA, the CDR3 is TGTGCCAGCACCCTAGTAGGGGACGGCAATCAGCCCCAGCATTTT.

The chain has TRBV15 and TRBJ2-7, with D possibly TRBD2 on 6 matching bases. V shed 0 bases and J shed 0 bases, with 18 bases lying between them. Germline CDR1 is LNHNV and CDR2 is YYDKDF (reference sequence). This CDR3 spans 18 amino acids. The CDR3, as DNA: TGTGCCACCAGCAGAGATGGGAGGAAGGGCCTAAGCTCCTACGAGCAGTACTTC. Its translation: CATSRDGRKGLSSYEQYF.

Only one count was recorded for this clone. The rearrangement links TRBV19 to TRBJ2-1; 10 bases match TRBD2. J was trimmed by 4 bases and V by 0 bases; bases with no gene match: 0. This CDR3 region has 15 residues. The V gene's germline CDR1 is LNHDA and CDR2 SQIVND (reference sequence). This CDR3 is CASSIETSGYNEQFF. In DNA, the CDR3 is TGTGCCAGTAGTATAGAGACTAGCGGGTACAATGAGCAGTTCTTC.

The chain couples TRBV19 to TRBJ2-7; TRBD1 might be the D (6 bases). The CDR3 has 15 residues. Germline loops: CDR1 LNHDA, CDR2 SQIVND (reference sequence). The germline V and J ends were trimmed by 3 bases and 4 bases, with 16 bases remaining between them. CDR3 region: CASSMVQGRVYEQYF. The CDR3 region has the DNA TGTGCCAGTAGTATGGTACAGGGACGGGTGTACGAGCAGTACTTC. Supplemented by reference TRBV19 and TRBJ2-7, the full variable domain reads DGGITQSPKYLFRKEGQNVTLSCEQNLNHDAMYWYRQDPGQGLRLIYYSQIVNDFQKGDIAEGYSVSREKKESFPLTVTSAQKNPTAFYLCASSMVQGRVYEQYFGPGTRLTVT.

The rearrangement uses TRBV19 and TRBJ1-2; D is unclear. CDR1 and CDR2 from the germline V gene are LNHDA and SQIVND (reference sequence). CDR3 length: 11 residues. V gave up 7 bases and J gave up 8 bases, with 11 bases separating them. CDR3 residues: CASTESAGYTF. The CDR3 DNA reads TGTGCCAGTACCGAATCAGCAGGCTACACCTTC.

V usage is TRBV27 and J usage is TRBJ2-1; TRBD2 aligns across 8 bases. CDR1 and CDR2 from the germline V gene are MNHEY and SMNVEV (reference sequence). The CDR3 covers 15 residues. V shed 4 bases and J 4 bases; nucleotides not matched to a gene: 6. DNA for the CDR3: TGTGCCAGCAGTTCCTGGCGGGAGGTATACAATGAGCAGTTCTTC. This codes for CASSSWREVYNEQFF.

The gene calls are TRBV7-6 and TRBJ2-2; D is unresolved. The germline V gene has CDR1 SGHVS and CDR2 FNYEAQ. Trimming shortened V by 2 bases and J by 4 bases, and 5 bases separated the two germline ends. CDR3 size: 13 residues. Here the CDR3 reads CASSLSLTGELFF. CDR3 sequence (DNA): TGTGCCAGCAGCTTATCACTCACCGGGGAGCTGTTTTTT.

This chain links TRBV7-2 with TRBJ2-7; D ambiguous. Trimming took off 3 bases at V and 2 bases at J, with 8 bases between the two ends. Germline V gives CDR1 SGHTA, CDR2 FQGNSA. The CDR3 sequence is 13 residues long. This chain's CDR3 is CASSFYEAYEQYF. DNA of the CDR3: TGTGCCAGCAGCTTTTACGAGGCCTACGAGCAGTACTTC. Drawing the rest from reference TRBV7-2 and TRBJ2-7, the complete variable domain is GAGVSQSPSNKVTEKGKDVELRCDPISGHTALYWYRQSLGQGLEFLIYFQGNSAPDKSGLPSDRFSAERTGGSVSTLTIQRTQQEDSAVYLCASSFYEAYEQYFGPGTRLTVT.